One and the same sample provided the 17 T cell receptor beta chains below, sequenced in a study of T cells in Graves' hyperthyroidism and ophthalmopathy. The investigators amplified TCR beta CDR3 regions from RNA transcripts. First-round RT-PCR with HTBI primers amplified the TCR CDR3 region. TCRdb reprocessed the multiplex PCR reads via MiXCR and lists one record per CDR3 protein. This table holds hundreds of thousands of distinct CDR3 sequences, 14% to 15% found once. The sequencing sample was made of blood. The receptor set was obtained from a man aged 18 to 30 with Graves' ophthalmopathy.

The rearrangement uses TRBV6-5 and TRBJ1-2, with D possibly being TRBD1 (5 bases). CDR3 length equals 14 residues. In germline, CDR1 is MNHEY, CDR2 SVGAGI. V lost 6 bases and J lost 6, with 17 bases in between. The CDR3 DNA sequence: TGTGCCAGCAGGTACCCGGGACCCTTGAATGGCTACACCTTC. Translation: CASRYPGPLNGYTF.

This chain links TRBV4-1 with TRBJ2-7; D is uncertain. Trimming took off 0 bases at V and 6 bases at J, with 15 bases between the two ends. In germline, CDR1 is MGHRA, CDR2 YSYEKL. The length of the CDR3 is 15 residues. As DNA, the CDR3 is TGCGCCAGCAGCCAAGATCCCCATCAAGCAGTCGAGCAGTACTTC. Translation: CASSQDPHQAVEQYF.

This clonotype occurred many times. The chain recombines TRBV7-8 with TRBJ2-5; 8 bases are shared with TRBD1. This CDR3 comprises 17 residues. CDR1 SGHVS and CDR2 FQNEAQ come from the germline V gene. J gave up 5 bases and V 1 base, and 12 bases lay outside the gene matches. For the CDR3, the DNA is TGTGCCAGCAGCTTAGGTTCAGGGGGCACCATGGGGGAGACCCAGTACTTC. Encoded protein: CASSLGSGGTMGETQYF.

About this clonotype: A much larger clone lies one base from this, so it may be a read error. The chain is built from TRBV10-1 and TRBJ2-1, with D unclear. The CDR3 has 14 residues. CDR1 is WNHNN, CDR2 SYGVQD, per germline (reference sequence). CDR3 sequence: CASNENTNDGEQFF. The CDR3 DNA reads as TGCGCCAGCAATGAGAACACAAATGACGGTGAGCAGTTCTTC.

This rearrangement joins TRBV6-1 to TRBJ1-1; tentative D call: TRBD1 (5 bases). Germline assignment: CDR1 MNHNS and CDR2 SASEGT. V gave up 1 base and J gave up 10 bases, with 13 bases separating them. This CDR3 contains 13 residues. CDR3: CASSEGDRRAAFF. The CDR3 bases are TGTGCCAGCAGTGAAGGGGACCGGCGCGCAGCTTTCTTT.

This clonotype was seen many times. The V and J genes are TRBV27 and TRBJ1-2; perhaps TRBD1 as D (5 bases). Trimming cost V 5 bases and J 4 bases, with 11 bases left between them. The CDR3 totals 13 residues. Germline V lookup: CDR1 MNHEY, CDR2 SMNVEV (reference sequence). This chain's CDR3 is CASSHPGRYGYTF. The CDR3 DNA reads TGTGCCAGCAGTCATCCAGGGCGCTATGGCTACACCTTC.

This clonotype was observed at least ten times. The chain joins TRBV5-5 to TRBJ2-1; 7 bases agree with TRBD2. Germline assignment: CDR1 SGHKS and CDR2 YYEKEE (reference sequence). The CDR3 consists of 14 residues. V lost 3 bases to trimming and J lost 6 bases; unmatched junction nucleotides: 6. For the CDR3, the DNA is TGTGCCAGCAGCTGGCGTTGGGGGGGCAATGAGCAGTTCTTC. Translating it yields CASSWRWGGNEQFF.

The V gene is TRBV2, the J gene TRBJ2-2; 10 bases match TRBD2. CDR3 length: 14 amino acids. The J segment lost 6 bases and the V segment lost 6 bases, leaving 4 bases of the junction unmatched. Germline V gene lookup returns CDR1 SNHLY and CDR2 FYNNEI. The CDR3 DNA sequence: TGTGCCAGCAGACCTCTAGCGGGGGCCGGGGAGCTGTTTTTT. Translated, it gives CASRPLAGAGELFF.

The table lists this clonotype with many counts. This sequence joins TRBV11-2 and TRBJ2-7; 11 nucleotides match TRBD1. Germline CDR1 reads SGHAT; CDR2 reads FQNNGV. This CDR3 has 16 amino acids. V dropped 1 base and J dropped 5; count of bases not matched to a gene: 7. The CDR3 DNA reads TGTGCCAGCAGCTTAGGATGGACAGGGGGCAATAACGAGCAGTACTTC. Its protein is CASSLGWTGGNNEQYF.

This clonotype was seen many times. The gene calls are TRBV13 and TRBJ2-7, with 7 bases that match TRBD1. CDR3 length: 15 amino acids. In germline, CDR1 is PRHDT, CDR2 FYEKMQ (reference sequence). J lost 2 bases, V lost 5 bases, and 9 bases had no gene match. DNA of the CDR3: TGTGCCAGCAGCCTCCCGGGACAGTACACCTACGAGCAGTACTTC. Amino acid sequence: CASSLPGQYTYEQYF. The complete variable domain, with remaining parts taken from reference TRBV13 and TRBJ2-7, reads AAGVIQSPRHLIKEKRETATLKCYPIPRHDTVYWYQQGPGQDPQFLISFYEKMQSDKGSIPDRFSAQQFSDYHSELNMSSLELGDSALYFCASSLPGQYTYEQYFGPGTRLTVT.

In DNA, the CDR3 is TGCGCCAGCAGCCCGGGGACTAGCGTACCCTACAATGAGCAGTTCTTC. This translates into CASSPGTSVPYNEQFF. V usage is TRBV5-1 and J usage is TRBJ2-1, with TRBD2 matching over 10 bases. CDR1 is SGHRS, CDR2 YFSETQ, per germline. CDR3 length equals 16 residues. Germline trimming cut 4 bases from V and 2 bases from J; bases unmatched to any gene: 6.

This clonotype was seen only a few times. The chain couples TRBV9 to TRBJ1-2, with TRBD1 identical over 7 bases. J was trimmed by 4 bases and V by 3 bases; bases with no gene match: 9. Germline CDR1 is SGDLS and CDR2 is YYNGEE. CDR3 length: 15 amino acids. The CDR3 loop is CASSDRGTSTYGYTF. CDR3 coding DNA: TGTGCCAGCAGCGACAGGGGTACATCTACCTATGGCTACACCTTC. The variable domain in full, with the rest retrieved from reference TRBV9 and TRBJ1-2, is DSGVTQTPKHLITATGQRVTLRCSPRSGDLSVYWYQQSLDQGLQFLIQYYNGEERAKGNILERFSAQQFPDLHSELNLSSLELGDSALYFCASSDRGTSTYGYTFGSGTRLTVV.

CDR3 in DNA: TGTGCCAGCAGCTTAACAGCGGGAGGTCGTGAGACCCAGTACTTC. It codes for CASSLTAGGRETQYF. The rearrangement uses TRBV7-9 and TRBJ2-5; 9 bases fit TRBD2. The length of the CDR3 is 15 residues. V dropped 2 bases and J dropped 5; count of bases not matched to a gene: 6. Germline CDR1 is SEHNR and CDR2 is FQNEAQ (reference sequence).

This clonotype was observed at least ten times. The V and J genes are TRBV28 and TRBJ2-7; 13 bases agree with TRBD2. Germline-derived CDR1 and CDR2 are MDHEN and SYDVKM. This CDR3 spans 16 amino acids. The ends lost 5 bases at V and 3 bases at J; junction bases unmatched: 7. Here the CDR3 DNA reads TGTGCCAGCAGTAGGACTAGCGGGAGTCAATACTACGAGCAGTACTTC. Translation gives CASSRTSGSQYYEQYF.

This clonotype was recorded many times. The rearrangement links TRBV2 to TRBJ1-2; tentative D call: TRBD1 (5 bases). CDR1 SNHLY and CDR2 FYNNEI come from the germline V gene. The CDR3 runs to 18 residues. Trimming left V 7 bases short and J 3 bases short, with 27 bases between. This CDR3 is CASTEGMGREVIDYGYTF. DNA for the CDR3: TGTGCCAGCACCGAAGGGATGGGCAGGGAGGTGATTGACTATGGCTACACCTTC.

This clonotype was counted many times. The chain is built from TRBV6-6 and TRBJ1-2; 8 bases match TRBD1. The CDR3 totals 15 residues. The junction had 4 bases not matched to a gene; V was cut back by 0 bases and J by 4 bases. CDR1 is MNHNY, CDR2 SVGAGI, per germline (reference sequence). The CDR3 nucleotides are TGTGCCAGCAGTTACTCGGCAGGGGGCTCCTATGGCTACACCTTC. This encodes CASSYSAGGSYGYTF.

This clonotype has only a few counts. This chain uses TRBV15 with TRBJ2-7, with 13 bases identical to TRBD2. CDR3 length: 14 amino acids. J gave up 7 bases and V 3 bases, and 3 bases lay outside the gene matches. CDR1 is LNHNV and CDR2 is YYDKDF in the germline V gene (reference sequence). For the CDR3, the DNA is TGTGCCACCAGCAGGGGGACTAGCGGGGAAGAGCAGTACTTC. The encoded protein is CATSRGTSGEEQYF.